Given below is one T cell receptor beta chain in context. Profiling relied on immunoSEQ multiplex PCR, and the TCRdb table lists in-frame clones only, not all of them. There are tens of thousands of clones in the sample; under 95% occur only once, and approximately 5.9% lies in the top ten. The sample belongs to a study of T cell changes during pregnancy in multiple sclerosis. The CDR3 length is 14 residues. Germline V gene lookup returns CDR1 LGHNA and CDR2 YSLEER. Trimming cost V 1 base and J 2 bases, with 9 bases left between them. This TCR came from a female donor in good health, enrolled as a control in a pregnancy study. The specimen was peripheral blood, collected in the third trimester of pregnancy. The chain has TRBV4-3 and TRBJ2-7, with a weak D call TRBD2 (5 bases). The CDR3 DNA reads TGCGCCAGCAGCCAAGGGCCGGGGACCTACGAGCAGTACTTC. Its protein is CASSQGPGTYEQYF.